This T cell receptor beta chain appears in the sequencing data of a study of glioma-infiltrating T cells after dendritic cell vaccination. Whole-study context: Dendritic cells derived from monocytes and pulsed with autologous tumor lysate formed the vaccine. Study findings and constraints: No direct clonality-survival link was found; a diverse polyclonal response may matter.

Comment on this clone: Its antigen is currently unknown.

Germline V gene lookup returns CDR1 SGHTA and CDR2 FQGNSA. Trimming left V 8 bases short and J 4 bases short, with 24 bases between. This CDR3 has 17 amino acids. Primers: 60 V beta forward and 13 J beta reverse. The data were produced by immunoSEQ multiplex PCR, yet TCRdb's version contains in-frame clones alone and is incomplete. The sample holds about 82,000 clones, roughly 80% seen once. As for time point: after dendritic cell vaccination, including at tumor progression/relapse. Only patients with spare fresh-frozen tumor and over two years of follow-up were included. Sequenced here: blood, sampled after dendritic cell vaccination. The receptor comes from a human donor with glioblastoma. The chain employs TRBV7-2 and TRBJ2-1; D remains ambiguous. CDR3 sequence reads: CASFLRRGAALYNEQFF. In DNA, the CDR3 is TGTGCCAGCTTCCTCCGCCGTGGTGCGGCCTTATACAATGAGCAGTTCTTC.